This TCR beta chain was documented in a study of T cells in localized non-small cell lung cancer. Overall study findings and caveats: Because only a single region of the tumor was sequenced, heterogeneity remains possible. Uninvolved adjacent lung had the highest recorded T cell clonality, with tumor below it. In adjacent lung appeared a median about 58 of the top 100 tumor clones.

This CDR3 has 15 residues. Concerning this clone itself: Its antigen is undetermined.

Assay: immunoSEQ multiplex PCR; the TCRdb copy retains only in-frame clones and omits some. Of tens of thousands of clones in the sample, approximately 88% were seen once. The sequence was obtained from a man aged 40 to 70 with stage I squamous cell lung carcinoma. Material: peripheral blood, obtained before any cancer treatment. The rearrangement joins TRBV1 to TRBJ1-5. TRBV1 is a listed pseudogene. The CDR3 protein is CTSSQSGGLNQPQHF. The CDR3 region has the DNA TGCACCAGCAGCCAGTCTGGGGGACTCAATCAGCCCCAGCATTTT.